Detailed here is one T cell receptor beta chain. These data are taken from a study of blood T cell repertoires in COVID-19. Authors' methods: Amplification of reference gene primers was used by the study to estimate nucleated cell counts. Assay: immunoSEQ multiplex PCR; the TCRdb copy retains only in-frame clones and omits some. That table gives V, J and clone size, and the DNA gave D and trimming. The profile shows about 280,000 clones, about nine tenths of them singletons. The sequencing sample was made of peripheral blood. The sequence came from a woman in her 30s with active or convalescent COVID-19.

CDR3 amino acids: CASSLQRRSYNEQFF. The CDR3 region has the DNA TGTGCCAGCAGCCTCCAGCGGCGGTCCTACAATGAGCAGTTCTTC. The V and J genes are TRBV7-2 and TRBJ2-1, with D tentatively TRBD2 (5 bases). Germline values: CDR1 SGHTA, CDR2 FQGNSA. V lost 5 bases, J lost 1 base, and 12 bases lay in between. The CDR3 is 15 amino acids.